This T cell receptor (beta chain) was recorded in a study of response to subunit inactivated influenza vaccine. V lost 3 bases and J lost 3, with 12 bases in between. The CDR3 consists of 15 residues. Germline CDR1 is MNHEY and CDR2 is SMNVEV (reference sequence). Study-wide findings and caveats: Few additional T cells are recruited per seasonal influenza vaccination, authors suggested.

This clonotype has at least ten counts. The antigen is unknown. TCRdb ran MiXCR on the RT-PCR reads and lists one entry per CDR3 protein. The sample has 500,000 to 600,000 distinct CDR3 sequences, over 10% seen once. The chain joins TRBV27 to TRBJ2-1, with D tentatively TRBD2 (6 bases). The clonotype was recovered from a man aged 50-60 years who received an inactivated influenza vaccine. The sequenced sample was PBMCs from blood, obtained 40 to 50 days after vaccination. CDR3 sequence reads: CASSFGTSSYNEQFF. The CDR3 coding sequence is TGTGCCAGCAGTTTTGGAACTAGCAGCTACAATGAGCAGTTCTTC.